This T cell receptor beta chain emerged from a study of metastatic and nonmetastatic thyroid tumors. About the research overall: Comparative analysis of repertoires was undertaken across blood and tumor or nodule tissue obtained from malignant and benign thyroid patients.

The study, taken as a whole, reports: As reported, TCR beta diversity in blood and tumor was significantly higher in malignant thyroid tumors than in benign nodules.

V was pared by 2 bases and J by 5 bases, with 10 bases between. Germline values: CDR1 SGHTA, CDR2 FQGTGA. There are 14 residues in the CDR3. TCRdb re-processed the PCR reads through MiXCR. The data show around 16,000 clones, roughly an eighth seen once. This clone occurred many times. Antigen specificity is unknown. None of the patients had undergone any treatment ahead of thyroid surgery. The chain carries TRBV7-3 and TRBJ2-1; D perhaps matches TRBD2 (7 bases). This receptor was taken from a female donor with papillary thyroid cancer or a benign thyroid nodule (not recorded which). Some clones in this sample may be carry-over from other donors' samples. The sample taken for sequencing was tumor tissue. Here the CDR3 DNA reads TGTGCCAGCAGCTTAGGAGGGGGGGACAATGAGCAGTTCTTC. Encoded protein: CASSLGGGDNEQFF.